Listed below are T cell receptor beta chains from one sample, sequenced in a study of shared clonotypes between healthy human individuals. The table came from immunoSEQ multiplex PCR; TCRdb's copy has only in-frame clones and leaves some out. The sample lists some 980,000 clones, approximately 80% occurring once. Sequencing was performed on memory CD4+ T cells sorted from blood. Source of these receptors: a young man in good health. Each CDR3 is given with its conserved first and last residue. The D gene is left open where the match is weak.

V gene: TRBV2; D gene: .; CDR3 protein: CASTGTLAFNTGELFF
V gene: TRBV9; D gene: .; CDR3 protein: CASSVGSSQPQHF
V gene: TRBV10-1; D gene: .; CDR3 protein: CASSESPSAEQFF
V gene: TRBV29-1; D gene: .; CDR3 protein: CSVAGSNQPQHF
V gene: TRBV6-1; D gene: .; CDR3 protein: CASSNVANEQFF
V gene: TRBV10-2; D gene: TRBD2; CDR3 protein: CASSLTSVMQYF
V gene: TRBV15; D gene: .; CDR3 protein: CATSIQGGSYEQYF
V gene: TRBV11-2; D gene: .; CDR3 protein: CASSLGNRDEQFF
V gene: TRBV5-5; D gene: .; CDR3 protein: CASSLTRGGYTF
V gene: TRBV6-5; D gene: TRBD1; CDR3 protein: CASSSGTDYGYTF
V gene: TRBV5-6; D gene: TRBD2; CDR3 protein: CASSLALLVAGGFYEQYF
V gene: TRBV7-2; D gene: TRBD1; CDR3 protein: CASTPDRVGEKLFF
V gene: TRBV10-3; D gene: TRBD2; CDR3 protein: CAIRRGLAGLPGEQYF
V gene: TRBV7-9; D gene: .; CDR3 protein: CASSLSRGSYEQYF
V gene: TRBV5-4; D gene: TRBD1; CDR3 protein: CASSLDGTGGHEQFF
V gene: TRBV30; D gene: .; CDR3 protein: CAWSHNSPLHF
V gene: TRBV7-2; D gene: TRBD2; CDR3 protein: CASSLLLAGAKQYF
V gene: TRBV7-6; D gene: .; CDR3 protein: CASSLEATGANVLTF
V gene: TRBV27; D gene: .; CDR3 protein: CASAPGNYGYTF
V gene: TRBV5-1; D gene: .; CDR3 protein: CASSRGEVDTQYF
V gene: TRBV6-1; D gene: .; CDR3 protein: CASSPTANTEAFF
V gene: TRBV6-5; D gene: .; CDR3 protein: CASNRWGGEQYF
V gene: TRBV6-1; D gene: .; CDR3 protein: CASGDDPLSGYTF
V gene: TRBV5-1; D gene: TRBD1; CDR3 protein: CASSLGQGSGTEAFF
V gene: TRBV5-1; D gene: TRBD2; CDR3 protein: CASSLGVGGGSAGANVLTF
V gene: TRBV15; D gene: .; CDR3 protein: CATSREAAGASYEQYF
V gene: TRBV21-1; D gene: .; CDR3 protein: CASSKCFSGHSPGDYGYTF
V gene: TRBV27; D gene: TRBD1; CDR3 protein: CASSFRQGRIGSSPLHF
V gene: TRBV5-4; D gene: .; CDR3 protein: CAFLRDRGWNEQFF
V gene: TRBV6-1; D gene: TRBD1; CDR3 protein: CASSETGGETQYF
V gene: TRBV2; D gene: .; CDR3 protein: CASSDGDYGYTF
V gene: TRBV6-5; D gene: .; CDR3 protein: CASSTRDPQSYEQYF
V gene: TRBV5-1; D gene: .; CDR3 protein: CASSSFMNTEAFF
V gene: TRBV5-6; D gene: .; CDR3 protein: CASSSRRYEQYF
V gene: TRBV4-3; D gene: TRBD1; CDR3 protein: CASSQSVFPEQGDRNYGYTF
V gene: TRBV6-5; D gene: .; CDR3 protein: CASSYSAVSGNTIYF
V gene: TRBV5-1; D gene: .; CDR3 protein: CASKSDSLMNTEAFF
V gene: TRBV11-3; D gene: TRBD2; CDR3 protein: CASSLTSGELLNEQFF
V gene: TRBV5-1; D gene: .; CDR3 protein: CASSLGGSYNEQFF
V gene: TRBV4-3; D gene: .; CDR3 protein: CASSQEGASSTDTQYF
V gene: TRBV2; D gene: .; CDR3 protein: CASSDSASTDTQYF
V gene: TRBV6-6; D gene: TRBD1; CDR3 protein: CASTRDRVRAEQFF
V gene: TRBV25-1; D gene: TRBD1; CDR3 protein: CASSEVSGQGPGANVLTF
V gene: TRBV13; D gene: .; CDR3 protein: CASSYGSADTQYF
V gene: TRBV7-3; D gene: .; CDR3 protein: CASSPSNGANVLTF
V gene: TRBV28; D gene: .; CDR3 protein: CASSPRNYGYTF
V gene: TRBV7-3; D gene: TRBD1; CDR3 protein: CASSLRPTGDTEAFF
V gene: TRBV7-9; D gene: .; CDR3 protein: CASSKGVWGPRTDTQYF
V gene: TRBV4-1; D gene: TRBD2; CDR3 protein: CASRLIEGTSGSRDDEQFF
V gene: TRBV5-1; D gene: TRBD1; CDR3 protein: CASSLRDRSSYEQYF
V gene: TRBV19; D gene: TRBD1; CDR3 protein: CASSIDRGREKLFF
V gene: TRBV25-1; D gene: TRBD1; CDR3 protein: CASRKPGQGAGGYTF
V gene: TRBV18; D gene: .; CDR3 protein: CASSVSGPFTGELFF
V gene: TRBV5-8; D gene: TRBD1; CDR3 protein: CASSQGQGGYNSPLHF